This T cell receptor beta chain is drawn from a study of T cell repertoires in cytomegalovirus infection. TCRdb used MiXCR to reprocess the reads, holding one entry per CDR3 protein. The table shows around 430,000 distinct CDR3 sequences, with about 44% occurring only once. Germline values: CDR1 SEHNR, CDR2 FQNEAQ (reference sequence). The CDR3 is 15 residues long. Trimming removed 6 bases from V and 2 bases from J; junction bases left unmatched: 7. This clonotype was found a few times. The antigen is unknown. The starting material was cultured PBMCs, obtained from culture after CMV antigen stimulation. This TCR was recovered from a human donor in good health (CMV status not recorded). Some clones in this sample may be carry-over from other donors' samples. This sequence joins TRBV7-9 and TRBJ2-3, with 8 nucleotides matching TRBD1. The CDR3 DNA reads TGTGCCAGCAGTGACAGGGGATTTTCCACAGATACGCAGTATTTT. Encoded protein: CASSDRGFSTDTQYF. Looking up the rest from reference TRBV7-9 and TRBJ2-3 gives the full variable domain: DTGVSQNPRHKITKRGQNVTFRCDPISEHNRLYWYRQTLGQGPEFLTYFQNEAQLEKSRLLSDRFSAERPKGSFSTLEIQRTEQGDSAMYLCASSDRGFSTDTQYFGPGTRLTVL.